Listed below are T cell receptor beta chains from one sample, sequenced in a study of memory CD8 T cells in hepatitis C reinfection. Assay used: immunoSEQ multiplex PCR; TCRdb lists only in-frame clones, some missing. Of more than 45,000 clones in the sample, 85% to 90% were seen once. The sequenced material came from naive CD8+ T cells sorted from blood. Receptors were obtained from a man younger than 35 with hepatitis C virus infection. Both conserved end residues are part of each CDR3. A D gene is named only where the DNA matches it firmly. Size is omitted from some rows. Given values are once, few, many or a class for expanded clones.

J: TRBJ2-1
D: -
V: TRBV15
size: once
DNA: TGTGCCACCAGCAGAGTCGGGGCCTACAATGAGCAGTTCTTC
CDR3: CATSRVGAYNEQFF

J: TRBJ2-7
D: -
V: TRBV7-9
size: -
DNA: TGTGCCAGCAGCTTCAACTCCGGGAGCGAGCAGTACTTC
CDR3: CASSFNSGSEQYF

J: TRBJ2-1
D: TRBD2
V: TRBV15
size: once
DNA: TGTGCCACCAGCAGAGGACGTAGACTAGCGGATTACAATGAGCAGTTCTTC
CDR3: CATSRGRRLADYNEQFF

J: TRBJ2-7
D: -
V: TRBV7-9
size: -
DNA: TGTGCCAGCAGCCCACGGGGGGCAGTCTACGAGCAGTACTTC
CDR3: CASSPRGAVYEQYF

J: TRBJ2-6
D: TRBD1
V: TRBV6-6
size: few
DNA: TGTGCCAGCAGTCAGGGACAGGACTCTGGGGCCAACGTCCTGACTTTC
CDR3: CASSQGQDSGANVLTF

J: TRBJ2-2
D: -
V: TRBV7-9
size: -
DNA: TGTGCCTCCGTCAATGGGCGGGACACCGGGGAGCTGTTTTTT
CDR3: CASVNGRDTGELFF

J: TRBJ2-1
D: TRBD1
V: TRBV29-1
size: -
DNA: TGCAGCGTTGAAGGACGGGACAGGGGATCCTACAATGAGCAGTTCTTC
CDR3: CSVEGRDRGSYNEQFF

J: TRBJ1-1
D: -
V: TRBV4-1
size: -
DNA: TGCGCCAGCAATCAGGGAGGGCCCACTGAAGCTTTCTTT
CDR3: CASNQGGPTEAFF

J: TRBJ1-1
D: -
V: TRBV5-5
size: -
DNA: TGTGCCAGCAGTTGGGACATTCACACTGAAGCTTTCTTT
CDR3: CASSWDIHTEAFF

J: TRBJ2-3
D: -
V: TRBV4-3
size: -
DNA: TGCGCCAGCAGCCAAGCGGACAGAACCACAGATACGCAGTATTTT
CDR3: CASSQADRTTDTQYF

J: TRBJ2-1
D: -
V: TRBV7-9
size: -
DNA: TGTGCCAGCAGCTTAGCCGTCGGGGAGCCCCACTACAATGAGCAGTTCTTC
CDR3: CASSLAVGEPHYNEQFF

J: TRBJ2-3
D: -
V: TRBV7-5
size: -
DNA: TGTGCCAGAAGCTTACAAGCGGGAGGGCTACCAGATACGCAGTATTTT
CDR3: CARSLQAGGLPDTQYF

J: TRBJ1-5
D: -
V: TRBV2
size: -
DNA: TGTGCCAGCAGTGGGGGGGGTACTCTTAGCAATCAGCCCCAGCATTTT
CDR3: CASSGGGTLSNQPQHF

J: TRBJ2-1
D: TRBD2
V: TRBV27
size: once
DNA: TGCGCCAGCAGTTCCTACCCCGGGACTACTGGTGAGCAGTTCTTC
CDR3: CASSSYPGTTGEQFF

J: TRBJ1-2
D: -
V: TRBV19
size: -
DNA: TGTGCCAGTAGTATTCGGACAGACTATGGCTACACCTTC
CDR3: CASSIRTDYGYTF

J: TRBJ2-7
D: -
V: TRBV10-2
size: -
DNA: TGCGCCAGCAGCGTTCAGGGGGGCTACGAGCAGTACTTC
CDR3: CASSVQGGYEQYF

J: TRBJ1-1
D: -
V: TRBV9
size: -
DNA: TGTGCCAGCAGCGTAGGCCCGGGCACTGAAGCTTTCTTT
CDR3: CASSVGPGTEAFF

J: TRBJ1-2
D: TRBD1
V: TRBV7-2
size: -
DNA: TGTGCCAGCAGCCCCTATCCGGGACAGGGGGACTATGGCTACACCTTC
CDR3: CASSPYPGQGDYGYTF

J: TRBJ2-1
D: TRBD2
V: TRBV5-1
size: -
DNA: TGCGCCAGCAGCTTGTCATTAGCGGGACCGTCCAATGAGCAGTTCTTC
CDR3: CASSLSLAGPSNEQFF

J: TRBJ1-1
D: TRBD1
V: TRBV4-3
size: -
DNA: TGCGCCAGCAGCCTGGACAGGAGGAACACTGAAGCTTTCTTT
CDR3: CASSLDRRNTEAFF

J: TRBJ2-1
D: TRBD2
V: TRBV4-1
size: -
DNA: TGCGCCAGCAGCCAAGAGGCAAGCGGGAGCCTCTCCTACAATGAGCAGTTCTTC
CDR3: CASSQEASGSLSYNEQFF

J: TRBJ2-1
D: TRBD1
V: TRBV4-3
size: -
DNA: TGCGCCAGCAGCCAAGATCAGGGGGCCTCCTACAATGAGCAGTTCTTC
CDR3: CASSQDQGASYNEQFF

J: TRBJ2-1
D: TRBD2
V: TRBV6-1
size: -
DNA: TGTGCCAGCACCCTTCTAGCGGGAATCAATGAGCAGTTCTTC
CDR3: CASTLLAGINEQFF

J: TRBJ2-1
D: TRBD2
V: TRBV19
size: -
DNA: TGTGCCAGTAGTATAGGGCGGGGGGGCATCAATGAGCAGTTCTTC
CDR3: CASSIGRGGINEQFF

J: TRBJ2-1
D: TRBD2
V: TRBV6-6
size: -
DNA: TGTGCCAGCAGGGAGTCTAGCGGGGCCTCCTACAATGAGCAGTTCTTC
CDR3: CASRESSGASYNEQFF

J: TRBJ2-7
D: TRBD1
V: TRBV28
size: -
DNA: TGTGCCAGCAGCCCCGGGACAGGGTCCTACGAGCAGTACTTC
CDR3: CASSPGTGSYEQYF

J: TRBJ1-3
D: -
V: TRBV4-1
size: few
DNA: TGCGCCAGCAGCCAAGGGGGGACATCCAGCTCTGGAAACACCATATATTTT
CDR3: CASSQGGTSSSGNTIYF

J: TRBJ1-1
D: -
V: TRBV7-2
size: -
DNA: TGTGCCAGCAGCTTGACAGAGATGAACACTGAAGCTTTCTTT
CDR3: CASSLTEMNTEAFF

J: TRBJ2-5
D: -
V: TRBV6-6
size: -
DNA: TGTGCCAGCAGTTTCGAAACACAAGAGACCCAGTACTTC
CDR3: CASSFETQETQYF

J: TRBJ2-7
D: TRBD2
V: TRBV7-6
size: -
DNA: TGTGCCAGCAGCTTGGGACTAGCCCGCCTTGACGAGCAGTACTTC
CDR3: CASSLGLARLDEQYF

J: TRBJ1-1
D: TRBD1
V: TRBV27
size: -
DNA: TGTGCCAGCAGTCCCATCGACAGGGGGGAAGCTTTCTTT
CDR3: CASSPIDRGEAFF

J: TRBJ2-1
D: -
V: TRBV19
size: once
DNA: TGTGCCAGTAGTATGGGCTCCGACAATGAGCAGTTCTTC
CDR3: CASSMGSDNEQFF

J: TRBJ1-2
D: -
V: TRBV28
size: -
DNA: TGTGCCAGCAGCCCATTAACTACAGGGAACGGCTACACCTTC
CDR3: CASSPLTTGNGYTF

J: TRBJ2-2
D: -
V: TRBV27
size: -
DNA: TGTGCCAGCAGTCCTTACGTCGGGGATACCGGGGAGCTGTTTTTT
CDR3: CASSPYVGDTGELFF

J: TRBJ2-7
D: -
V: TRBV27
size: few
DNA: TGTGCCAGCAGTTTAAGGGGGAGTGGATACGAGCAGTACTTC
CDR3: CASSLRGSGYEQYF

J: TRBJ1-4
D: -
V: TRBV7-9
size: -
DNA: TGTGCCAGCAGCTTAGTTTCGGGGGCAACTAATGAAAAACTGTTTTTT
CDR3: CASSLVSGATNEKLFF

J: TRBJ2-6
D: -
V: TRBV2
size: -
DNA: TGTGCCAGCCAGTACGCCCGAATAGGGGTCTCTGGGGCCAACGTCCTGACTTTC
CDR3: CASQYARIGVSGANVLTF

J: TRBJ1-1
D: TRBD1
V: TRBV19
size: -
DNA: TGTGCCAGTAGTGAAGGGACAGGGAACACTGAAGCTTTCTTT
CDR3: CASSEGTGNTEAFF

J: TRBJ2-3
D: TRBD2
V: TRBV10-3
size: -
DNA: TGTGCCATCAGTGGCTCAGGGATAGCGGGCCTACCCGATACGCAGTATTTT
CDR3: CAISGSGIAGLPDTQYF

J: TRBJ2-6
D: -
V: TRBV4-2
size: -
DNA: TGTGCCAGCAGCCACGGTCTCGACACCTCTGGGGCCAACGTCCTGACTTTC
CDR3: CASSHGLDTSGANVLTF

J: TRBJ1-2
D: -
V: TRBV29-1
size: -
DNA: TGCAGCGTCCGGGACACGTATAACTATGGCTACACCTTC
CDR3: CSVRDTYNYGYTF

J: TRBJ2-3
D: TRBD1
V: TRBV28
size: -
DNA: TGTGCCAGCAGTTCCCCCGACAGGGGAATCGCAGATACGCAGTATTTT
CDR3: CASSSPDRGIADTQYF

J: TRBJ2-3
D: -
V: TRBV11-2
size: once
DNA: TGTGCCAGCAGCTTAGTGGCCCGGGGCACAGATACGCAGTATTTT
CDR3: CASSLVARGTDTQYF

J: TRBJ1-1
D: TRBD1
V: TRBV30
size: -
DNA: TGTGCCTGGAGTGAAGCAGGGGGCTTGCCGAACACTGAAGCTTTCTTT
CDR3: CAWSEAGGLPNTEAFF

J: TRBJ2-7
D: -
V: TRBV4-1
size: -
DNA: TGCGCCAGCAGCCAAGATCTAGGCAGGGCCTACGAGCAGTACTTC
CDR3: CASSQDLGRAYEQYF

J: TRBJ1-5
D: TRBD1
V: TRBV19
size: -
DNA: TGTGCCAGTAGTTTCGGACAGGGGGCCGATCAGCCCCAGCATTTT
CDR3: CASSFGQGADQPQHF

J: TRBJ2-5
D: -
V: TRBV7-7
size: -
DNA: TGTGCTAGCAGCTTGGGACACTCGCAAGAGACCCAGTACTTC
CDR3: CASSLGHSQETQYF

J: TRBJ2-1
D: -
V: TRBV2
size: -
DNA: TGTGCCAGCAGTGAGGGAGGAGATGGGCAGTTCTTC
CDR3: CASSEGGDGQFF

J: TRBJ2-5
D: -
V: TRBV11-2
size: -
DNA: TGTGCCAGCAGCTTAGAGGTTATTGGGCTACAAGAGACCCAGTACTTC
CDR3: CASSLEVIGLQETQYF

J: TRBJ2-2
D: TRBD2
V: TRBV29-1
size: -
DNA: TGCAGCGTGGGACTAGCGGGGAACACCGGGGAGCTGTTTTTT
CDR3: CSVGLAGNTGELFF

J: TRBJ2-5
D: TRBD1
V: TRBV5-3
size: -
DNA: TGTGCCAGAAGCTTGGCCTCTCTGGACAGGCAAGAGACCCAGTACTTC
CDR3: CARSLASLDRQETQYF